This T cell receptor beta chain was sequenced for a study of blood T cell repertoires in COVID-19. Study in general: There were acute and convalescent COVID-19 samples, and they came from the United States, Italy and Spain.

The CDR3 spans 14 residues. Germline loops: CDR1 SGHTA, CDR2 FQGNSA. V lost 4 bases, J lost 2 bases, and 10 bases lay in between. As handled by the study authors: Nucleated cell number was recorded as an estimate derived from reference gene primer amplification. Libraries were prepared by immunoSEQ multiplex PCR; TCRdb keeps only in-frame clonotypes and omits some of them. The V and J calls and the clone size are those of that table, but D and trimming were determined from the DNA. The sample lists about 320,000 clones; 90% were seen once. Cohort allocation depended upon clinical history that participants reported.

The V gene is TRBV7-2, the J gene TRBJ2-3; a weak D match, TRBD2 (6 bases). The receptor was derived from a woman aged 25 to 39 who had been exposed to COVID-19. Input material: PBMCs or T cells enriched from blood (not recorded which). The CDR3 nucleotides are TGTGCCAGCAGCTCCGGGGACTTCACAGATACGCAGTATTTT. It codes for CASSSGDFTDTQYF.